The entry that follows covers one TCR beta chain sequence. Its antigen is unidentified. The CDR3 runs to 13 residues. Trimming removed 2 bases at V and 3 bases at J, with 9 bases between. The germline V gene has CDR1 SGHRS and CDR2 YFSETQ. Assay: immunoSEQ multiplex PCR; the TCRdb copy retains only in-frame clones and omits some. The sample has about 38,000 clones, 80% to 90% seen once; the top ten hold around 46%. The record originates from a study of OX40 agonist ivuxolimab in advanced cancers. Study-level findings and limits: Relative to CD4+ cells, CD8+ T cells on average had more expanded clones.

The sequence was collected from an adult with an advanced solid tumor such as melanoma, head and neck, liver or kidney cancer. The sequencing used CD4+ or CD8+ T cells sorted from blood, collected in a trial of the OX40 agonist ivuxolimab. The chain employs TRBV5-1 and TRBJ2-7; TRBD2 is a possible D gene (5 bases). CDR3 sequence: CASSFGRGYEQYF. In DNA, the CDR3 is TGCGCCAGCAGCTTTGGTCGGGGCTACGAGCAGTACTTC.